This TCR beta chain was identified during a study of T cell responses to AZD1222 COVID-19 vaccine. On this clone itself: Its antigen is not known.

Overall study results and limits: As reported, nearly half of all spike-specific TCRs target variant regions that are unmutated. Repertoire samples came only from after the peak T cell response. Just a handful of people given AZD1222 tested seropositive at baseline.

V was clipped by 2 bases and J by 6 bases, with 14 bases between them. In germline, CDR1 is MGHRA, CDR2 YSYEKL. This CDR3 is 16 amino acids long. Using immunoSEQ multiplex PCR, the repertoire was profiled, and TCRdb retains in-frame clones only, with some absent. The sample yields over 130,000 clones, roughly nine tenths seen once. The chain employs TRBV4-1 and TRBJ1-6, with D perhaps TRBD1 (6 bases). This TCR was sampled from an adult who received the MenACWY meningococcal vaccine as a control. This specimen consisted of peripheral blood, obtained 28 days after the second dose of the MenACWY control vaccine. CDR3 in DNA: TGCGCCAGCAGCCAAAAGGGAACAGGGCCTAATTCACCCCTCCACTTT. Encoded protein: CASSQKGTGPNSPLHF.